The source of this TCR beta chain is a study of regulatory T cells in long-lasting Graves disease. Study-wide points: When disease was persistent, TRBV28, TRBJ1-2 and TRBJ2-5 were the favored segments.

The TCR beta library used iRepertoire HTBI primers with Arm-PCR amplification of CDR3. TCRdb reprocessed the multiplex PCR reads via MiXCR and lists one record per CDR3 protein. Altogether 560,000 or so distinct CDR3 sequences are present, around 15% being singletons, with the ten largest covering about 11%. This sample's time point: newly diagnosed GD, antithyroid drugs for less than 3 months. From RNA extracted from PBMCs, the TCR library was made. The CDR3 is made up of 13 amino acids. Trimming cost V 4 bases and J 5 bases, with 10 bases left between them. CDR1 is MNHEY, CDR2 SMNVEV, per germline (reference sequence). At least ten counts were recorded for this clonotype. The antigen is not known. Another study also made use of these data, one on T cells in Graves' hyperthyroidism and ophthalmopathy. That source adds: Criteria for exclusion of patients were uncontrolled infection, other autoimmune disease, pregnancy or lactation. Primed by the HTBI set, a first-round RT-PCR was run on the TCR CDR3.

The chain links TRBV27 to TRBJ2-3, with D hard to call. The receptor comes from a man aged 18-30 years with Graves disease. Sample: peripheral blood mononuclear cells (PBMCs), taken at new diagnosis, from a patient treated with antithyroid drugs. CDR3 bases: TGTGCCAGCAGTTCTGAAAGTGAAGATACGCAGTATTTT. Protein product: CASSSESEDTQYF.